Shown below are 28 T cell receptor beta chains from a single sample sequenced in a study of blood T cell repertoires in COVID-19. Generated by immunoSEQ multiplex PCR, the TCRdb table keeps only in-frame clones and is missing some. The data show 55,000 or so clones, 85% to 90% seen once. Sequencing was performed on peripheral blood. These receptors originate from a man aged 60 to 75 with active COVID-19.

The chain links TRBV3-1 (or the pseudogene TRBV3-2) to TRBJ1-2, with 8 bases that match TRBD1. J was trimmed by 5 bases and V by 6 bases; bases with no gene match: 8. Germline V CDR1 and CDR2: LGHDT, YNNKEL (reference sequence). The CDR3 length is 14 residues. CDR3 nucleotides: TGTGCCAGCAGGGGGGACAGGATTAATTATGGCTACACCTTC. This encodes CASRGDRINYGYTF.

This chain links TRBV11-2 with TRBJ1-1, with 7 positions matching TRBD1. The CDR3 runs 13 residues. Germline CDR1 reads SGHAT; CDR2 reads FQNNGV. V lost 4 bases, J lost 6 bases, and 5 bases stayed unmatched. CDR3 nucleotide sequence: TGTGCCAGCAGCTCCCAGGGGGGCGCTGAAGCTTTCTTT. Protein product: CASSSQGGAEAFF. Filled out from reference TRBV11-2 and TRBJ1-1, the complete variable domain reads EAGVAQSPRYKIIEKRQSVAFWCNPISGHATLYWYQQILGQGPKLLIQFQNNGVVDDSQLPKDRFSAERLKGVDSTLKIQPAKLEDSAVYLCASSSQGGAEAFFGQGTRLTVV.

V is TRBV5-4 and J is TRBJ1-6; no firm D call. Trimming took 0 bases from V and 3 from J, leaving 7 bases between them. The CDR3 extends over 15 amino acids. CDR1 and CDR2 from the germline V gene are SGHNT and YYREEE (reference sequence). This CDR3 is CASSLAGIYNSPLHF. DNA of the CDR3: TGTGCCAGCAGCTTGGCCGGGATCTATAATTCACCCCTCCACTTT.

This rearrangement joins TRBV19 to TRBJ2-1; 10 bases match TRBD2. Germline V CDR1 and CDR2: LNHDA, SQIVND (reference sequence). J gave up 9 bases and V 3 bases, and 2 bases lay outside the gene matches. The CDR3 is made up of 13 amino acids. The CDR3 DNA reads TGTGCCAGTAGTATGGGACTAGCGAGTGAGCAGTTCTTC. Its translation: CASSMGLASEQFF.

The chain couples TRBV7-9 to TRBJ1-3, with 9 nucleotides matching TRBD1. V shed 6 bases and J 6 bases; nucleotides not matched to a gene: 6. This CDR3 has 14 residues. The germline gives CDR1 SEHNR, CDR2 FQNEAQ (reference sequence). CDR3 loop: CASSWDRAINTIYF. The CDR3, as DNA: TGTGCCAGCAGTTGGGACAGGGCCATAAACACCATATATTTT. The full variable domain, in which reference TRBV7-9 and TRBJ1-3 provide the parts outside the CDR3, is DTGVSQNPRHKITKRGQNVTFRCDPISEHNRLYWYRQTLGQGPEFLTYFQNEAQLEKSRLLSDRFSAERPKGSFSTLEIQRTEQGDSAMYLCASSWDRAINTIYFGEGSWLTVV.

The sample holds a few counts of this clone. The rearrangement joins TRBV20-1 to TRBJ2-7; 8 nucleotides line up with TRBD2. Trimming cost V 3 bases and J 6 bases; bases outside gene matches: 7. There are 13 residues in the CDR3. Germline V gene sequence: CDR1 DFQATT, CDR2 SNEGSKA (reference sequence). The CDR3 loop is CSASARTSREQYF. The DNA of the CDR3 is TGCAGTGCTAGTGCACGGACTAGCCGCGAGCAGTACTTC.

This clone was counted a single time. The chain combines TRBV9 with TRBJ1-3, with a weak D call TRBD1 (5 bases). Per germline, CDR1 SGDLS and CDR2 YYNGEE. V shed 3 bases and J shed 0 bases, with 13 bases lying between them. The length of the CDR3 is 16 residues. The DNA of the CDR3 is TGTGCCAGCAGCGGCCACGACAGCAGCTCTGGAAACACCATATATTTT. This sequence encodes CASSGHDSSSGNTIYF.

The chain carries TRBV7-9 and TRBJ2-2; 7 bases are shared with TRBD1. This CDR3 contains 14 residues. With V trimmed by 5 bases and J by 6 bases, 6 bases remained unmatched. The germline CDR1 and CDR2 sequences are SEHNR and FQNEAQ (reference sequence). CDR3 residues: CASSQQGWAGELFF. CDR3 nucleotides: TGTGCCAGCAGCCAACAGGGGTGGGCCGGGGAGCTGTTTTTT.

The gene calls are TRBV11-1 and TRBJ1-2, with 9 bases aligning to TRBD1. The V segment lost 2 bases and the J segment 6 bases; nucleotides outside the gene matches: 1. CDR1 is SGHAT and CDR2 is FQDESV in the germline V gene (reference sequence). The CDR3 runs 13 residues. CDR3 region: CASSLTGGDGYTF. CDR3 bases: TGTGCCAGCAGCTTAACAGGGGGCGATGGCTACACCTTC.

The CDR3 DNA is TGTGCCTGGAGGGGACAGGTCGATTTCTTT. As protein: CAWRGQVDFF. J is TRBJ1-1 and V is TRBV30; 8 bases map to TRBD1. CDR3 size: 10 residues. Germline V lookup: CDR1 GTSNPN, CDR2 SVGIG (reference sequence). V lost 3 bases, J lost 13 bases, and 4 bases stayed unmatched. Full variable domain (remainder filled in from reference TRBV30 and TRBJ1-1): SQTIHQWPATLVQPVGSPLSLECTVEGTSNPNLYWYRQAAGRGLQLLFYSVGIGQISSEVPQNLSASRPQDRQFILSSKKLLLSDSGFYLCAWRGQVDFFGQGTRLTVV.

Here the CDR3 reads CAWSVQGDTQYF. The CDR3 coding sequence is TGTGCCTGGAGTGTACAGGGAGATACGCAGTATTTT. The J gene is TRBJ2-3, the V gene TRBV30, with D possibly matching TRBD1 (6 bases). V was cut by 0 bases and J by 5 bases, with 6 bases left in between. The germline V gene has CDR1 GTSNPN and CDR2 SVGIG (reference sequence). CDR3 length: 12 residues.

This clone came up once. The J gene is TRBJ1-4, the V gene TRBV5-1, with 10 bases aligning to TRBD1. Germline V lookup: CDR1 SGHRS, CDR2 YFSETQ. This CDR3 has 14 residues. V gave up 5 bases and J gave up 12 bases; unmatched junction bases: 10. The CDR3 DNA reads TGCGCCAGCAGTTTGACAGGGGGCGCTTTTCAACTGTTTTTT. Amino acid sequence: CASSLTGGAFQLFF.

The chain employs TRBV2 and TRBJ2-5; maybe TRBD2 (5 bases). Trimming pared 11 bases from V and 2 bases from J, leaving 15 bases between. The CDR3 is 13 amino acids. In germline, CDR1 is SNHLY, CDR2 FYNNEI. The CDR3: CAGSMSGQETQYF. DNA for the CDR3: TGTGCCGGGTCCATGAGCGGTCAAGAGACCCAGTACTTC.

The chain has TRBV5-1 and TRBJ2-3; D gene ambiguous. V lost 10 bases and J 0 bases, leaving 18 bases between the germline ends. The CDR3 has 15 residues. Germline CDR1 and CDR2: SGHRS and YFSETQ. CDR3 in DNA: TGCGCCTTCCGACAAGGCCCCTTTAGCACAGATACGCAGTATTTT. The encoded protein is CAFRQGPFSTDTQYF.

This clone showed up just once. J is TRBJ2-3 and V is TRBV5-6, with a possible D match to TRBD2 (5 bases). The V and J ends lost 0 bases and 4 bases respectively, with 9 bases between them. The CDR3 is 14 amino acids. Germline lookup yields CDR1 SGHDT and CDR2 YYEEEE. The CDR3 bases are TGTGCCAGCAGCTTGGGACTAAGTGCAGATACGCAGTATTTT. It translates to CASSLGLSADTQYF.

The rearrangement joins TRBV6-5 to TRBJ2-1; 9 nucleotides agree with TRBD2. This CDR3 is built from 12 residues. V trimming: 6 bases; J trimming: 10 bases; junction bases outside the gene matches: 4. Germline V CDR1 and CDR2: MNHEY, SVGAGI. CDR3 loop: CASSTSGREQFF. For the CDR3, the DNA is TGTGCCAGCAGCACTAGCGGGCGAGAGCAGTTCTTC.

V gene TRBV7-9 combines with J gene TRBJ1-1; D remains ambiguous. Germline loops: CDR1 SEHNR, CDR2 FQNEAQ (reference sequence). The ends were cut back, 4 bases at V and 5 bases at J, with 8 bases in the middle. The CDR3 covers 12 residues. The CDR3 protein is CASSSTGTEAFF. The CDR3 DNA sequence: TGTGCCAGCAGCTCTACGGGGACTGAAGCTTTCTTT.

V usage is TRBV11-2 and J usage is TRBJ2-7; possible D gene TRBD2, 6 bases. Trimming left V 6 bases short and J 5 bases short, with 14 bases between. The CDR3 totals 13 residues. Germline V lookup: CDR1 SGHAT, CDR2 FQNNGV. In DNA form, the CDR3 reads TGTGCCAGCAGTCTAGGCGGGGAGGACGAGCAGTACTTC. Amino acid sequence: CASSLGGEDEQYF.

The V and J genes are TRBV7-6 and TRBJ1-2; D gene ambiguous. The CDR3 consists of 16 residues. CDR1 and CDR2 from the germline V gene are SGHVS and FNYEAQ. V was clipped by 1 base and J by 8 bases, with 20 bases between them. The CDR3 bases are TGTGCCAGCAGCTTAGATGTTCTGGGTAGTGGCGGGGGCTACACCTTC. Protein: CASSLDVLGSGGGYTF. The variable domain in full, completed from reference TRBV7-6 and TRBJ1-2, reads GAGVSQSPRYKVTKRGQDVALRCDPISGHVSLYWYRQALGQGPEFLTYFNYEAQQDKSGLPNDRFSAERPEGSISTLTIQRTEQRDSAMYRCASSLDVLGSGGGYTFGSGTRLTVV.

The gene calls are TRBV7-2 and TRBJ2-1; a weak D match, TRBD2 (5 bases). Trimming pared 5 bases from V and 8 bases from J, leaving 19 bases between. The germline V gene has CDR1 SGHTA and CDR2 FQGNSA. The CDR3 loop spans 15 amino acids. The CDR3 sequence is CASSTPGGGRDEQFF. Written as DNA, the CDR3 is TGTGCCAGCAGCACCCCTGGCGGTGGGCGGGATGAGCAGTTCTTC.

Points on this clone: One end of the junction fails to match germline, which may point to a read error. V is TRBV7-8 and J is TRBJ1-6; 7 bases line up with TRBD1. The CDR3 extends over 16 amino acids. In germline, CDR1 is SGHVS, CDR2 FQNEAQ. This CDR3 reads CASNLNRGTYNSPLHF. The CDR3 nucleotides read TGTGCCAGCAACTTAAACAGGGGAACCTATAATTCACCCCTCCACTTT.

The chain couples TRBV5-1 to TRBJ1-1; 7 bases agree with TRBD1. Germline trimming cut 3 bases from V and 11 bases from J; bases unmatched to any gene: 13. CDR3 length equals 14 residues. In germline, CDR1 is SGHRS, CDR2 YFSETQ. Here the CDR3 DNA reads TGCGCCAGCAGCTCCCTGACAGGGAAATTAGAGGCTTTCTTT. Translating it yields CASSSLTGKLEAFF. The whole variable domain, remainder taken from reference TRBV5-1 and TRBJ1-1, is KAGVTQTPRYLIKTRGQQVTLSCSPISGHRSVSWYQQTPGQGLQFLFEYFSETQRNKGNFPGRFSGRQFSNSRSEMNVSTLELGDSALYLCASSSLTGKLEAFFGQGTRLTVV.

The genes are TRBV30 and TRBJ2-3; D is ambiguous. Trimming removed 1 base from V and 0 bases from J, with 5 bases in between. Germline V gives CDR1 GTSNPN, CDR2 SVGIG (reference sequence). The CDR3 covers 13 residues. The CDR3 loop reads CAWSAYSTDTQYF. The CDR3, as DNA: TGTGCCTGGAGTGCCTACAGCACAGATACGCAGTATTTT.

This rearrangement joins TRBV5-1 to TRBJ2-3; possibly TRBD2 for D (6 bases). Trimming cost V 6 bases and J 6 bases, with 20 bases left between them. Germline values: CDR1 SGHRS, CDR2 YFSETQ. There are 15 residues in the CDR3. Written as DNA, the CDR3 is TGCGCCAGCATCAGGGAGGTGGGCACAGTCGATACGCAGTATTTT. Protein: CASIREVGTVDTQYF. Looking up the rest from reference TRBV5-1 and TRBJ2-3 gives the full variable domain: KAGVTQTPRYLIKTRGQQVTLSCSPISGHRSVSWYQQTPGQGLQFLFEYFSETQRNKGNFPGRFSGRQFSNSRSEMNVSTLELGDSALYLCASIREVGTVDTQYFGPGTRLTVL.

The J gene is TRBJ2-1, the V gene TRBV19; 9 bases map to TRBD2. V shed 5 bases and J 4 bases; nucleotides not matched to a gene: 9. The CDR3 extends over 16 amino acids. CDR1 and CDR2 from the germline V gene are LNHDA and SQIVND (reference sequence). The CDR3 loop reads CASSSLASGNYNEQFF. CDR3 DNA sequence: TGTGCCAGTAGTTCGCTGGCTAGCGGGAATTACAATGAGCAGTTCTTC.

The J gene is TRBJ2-3, the V gene TRBV27; D not certain. CDR3 length equals 13 residues. CDR1 and CDR2 from the germline V gene are MNHEY and SMNVEV (reference sequence). Trimming removed 5 bases from V and 5 bases from J, with 11 bases in between. CDR3 amino acids: CASSPLGGDTQYF. Written as DNA, the CDR3 is TGTGCCAGCAGTCCCCTCGGTGGAGATACGCAGTATTTT.

V gene TRBV27 combines with J gene TRBJ2-7; 7 bases map to TRBD2. The germline V gene has CDR1 MNHEY and CDR2 SMNVEV (reference sequence). This CDR3 spans 18 amino acids. V shed 5 bases, J shed 0 bases, and the junction held 16 bases outside the gene matches. CDR3 nucleotide sequence: TGTGCCAGCAGTACTCTGTTGGTCCCCAGCGGGGCCTCCTACGAGCAGTACTTC. It yields the protein CASSTLLVPSGASYEQYF.

The chain joins TRBV18 to TRBJ2-7; 7 bases line up with TRBD2. CDR1 KGHSH and CDR2 LQKENI come from the germline V gene. The CDR3 sequence is 14 residues long. Trimming removed 3 bases from V and 5 bases from J; junction bases left unmatched: 7. DNA of the CDR3: TGTGCCAGCTCACCCCCAGGGAGGGTGCACGAGCAGTACTTC. Its translation: CASSPPGRVHEQYF. Based on the CDR3 plus reference TRBV18 and TRBJ2-7, the full variable domain is NAGVMQNPRHLVRRRGQEARLRCSPMKGHSHVYWYRQLPEEGLKFMVYLQKENIIDESGMPKERFSAEFPKEGPSILRIQQVVRGDSAAYFCASSPPGRVHEQYFGPGTRLTVT.